These 10 T cell receptor beta chains share one sample of origin, sequenced in a study of T cell repertoires in cytomegalovirus infection. TCRdb used MiXCR to reprocess the reads, holding one entry per CDR3 protein. The table lists 350,000 to 500,000 distinct CDR3 sequences, approximately 30% of them singletons. Sequencing input: PBMCs. Receptors originate from a human donor in good health (CMV status not recorded). Some clones in this sample may be carry-over from other donors' samples.

In DNA form, the CDR3 reads TGTGCCACCAGTGATCCCGGGACCCAGGGACCAGATACGCAGTATTTT. Translated, it gives CATSDPGTQGPDTQYF. The rearrangement joins TRBV24-1 to TRBJ2-3; D possibly matches TRBD1 or TRBD2 (5 bases each). Germline CDR1 and CDR2: KGHDR and SFDVKD. V was trimmed by 3 bases and J by 4 bases, leaving 16 bases between them. CDR3 size: 16 residues.

The V gene is TRBV7-6, the J gene TRBJ1-2; 8 bases align to TRBD1. CDR3 size: 20 residues. The junction had 19 bases not matched to a gene; V was cut back by 0 bases and J by 4 bases. Germline CDR1 is SGHVS and CDR2 is FNYEAQ. The CDR3 protein is CASSLAERMDRALWVYGYTF. In DNA, the CDR3 is TGTGCCAGCAGCTTAGCCGAGAGAATGGACAGGGCTCTATGGGTCTATGGCTACACCTTC.

Concerning this clonotype itself: Just one base apart from a much larger clone, this may be a read error. This rearrangement joins TRBV7-2 to TRBJ1-2; D is unresolved. CDR1 SGHTA and CDR2 FQGNSA come from the germline V gene. There are 14 residues in the CDR3. DNA of the CDR3: TGTGCCAGCAGCTTAAACACAGCTAACTATGGCGACACCTTC. This codes for CASSLNTANYGDTF.

This clonotype showed up many times. This chain links TRBV7-8 with TRBJ1-6; D possibly corresponds to TRBD1 (5 bases). The CDR3 runs to 16 residues. V lost 5 bases, J lost 10 bases, and 21 bases lay in between. CDR1 is SGHVS and CDR2 is FQNEAQ in the germline V gene. The CDR3 bases are TGTGCCAGCAGCGGACTCGGCAGGGAAGAGTTCTCACCCCTCCACTTT. Protein: CASSGLGREEFSPLHF.

The chain has TRBV9 and TRBJ2-3; D could derive from TRBD1 or TRBD2 (5 bases each). Germline V gives CDR1 SGDLS, CDR2 YYNGEE. V lost 5 bases, J lost 6 bases, and 16 bases lay in between. The CDR3 length is 14 residues. The CDR3 is CASSSQGTSDTQYF. The CDR3, as DNA: TGTGCCAGCAGTTCCCAAGGGACGTCCGATACGCAGTATTTT.

This clonotype was seen a few times. The V gene is TRBV19, the J gene TRBJ2-5, with 7 bases that match TRBD2. Germline CDR1 reads LNHDA; CDR2 reads SQIVND (reference sequence). The CDR3 has 14 residues. Trimming removed 7 bases from V and 7 bases from J; junction bases left unmatched: 12. CDR3 in amino acids: CASTTEAGLGTQYF. CDR3 DNA sequence: TGTGCCAGTACCACGGAAGCGGGGTTGGGGACCCAGTACTTC.

The J gene is TRBJ1-2, the V gene TRBV7-2, with D possibly TRBD1 on 6 matching bases. Germline values: CDR1 SGHTA, CDR2 FQGNSA. The CDR3 is 13 residues long. The V gene lost 1 base and the J gene lost 8 bases, with 11 bases spanning the gap. The CDR3 region is CASSLVPGEGYTF. As DNA, the CDR3 is TGTGCCAGCAGCTTAGTCCCAGGGGAGGGCTACACCTTC.

V usage is TRBV4-1 and J usage is TRBJ1-5; no firm D call. The germline CDR1 and CDR2 sequences are MGHRA and YSYEKL. This CDR3 comprises 13 residues. V lost 0 bases, J lost 7 bases, and 7 bases lay in between. The CDR3 region has the DNA TGCGCCAGCAGCCAAGATCCCACACAGCCCCAGCATTTT. The encoded protein is CASSQDPTQPQHF.

This chain uses TRBV11-2 with TRBJ1-4; D not certain. CDR1 is SGHAT, CDR2 FQNNGV, per germline. The V end was cut by 8 bases, the J end by 8 bases, with 12 bases between. This CDR3 is 12 amino acids long. CDR3 amino acids: CASGGYQEKLFF. In DNA form, the CDR3 reads TGTGCCAGCGGAGGGTATCAGGAAAAACTGTTTTTT.

This clonotype has a count of ten or more. This sequence joins TRBV7-8 and TRBJ2-7, with 9 positions matching TRBD1. Per germline, CDR1 SGHVS and CDR2 FQNEAQ. V shed 4 bases, J shed 0 bases, and the junction held 1 base outside the gene matches. This CDR3 has 14 residues. CDR3 sequence reads: CASSWTGASYEQYF. CDR3 in DNA: TGTGCCAGCAGCTGGACAGGGGCCTCCTACGAGCAGTACTTC. The variable domain in full, with the rest retrieved from reference TRBV7-8 and TRBJ2-7, is GAGVSQSPRYKVAKRGQDVALRCDPISGHVSLFWYQQALGQGPEFLTYFQNEAQLDKSGLPSDRFFAERPEGSVSTLKIQRTQQEDSAVYLCASSWTGASYEQYFGPGTRLTVT.